This TCR beta chain was profiled in a study of T cell changes during pregnancy in multiple sclerosis. Clones were sequenced by immunoSEQ multiplex PCR, and TCRdb holds only the in-frame ones, with some missing. This repertoire shows tens of thousands of clones, roughly nine tenths found once; its top ten account for approximately 1%. The V and J ends lost 4 bases and 2 bases respectively, with 13 bases between them. The CDR3 runs to 15 residues. CDR1 SGHRS and CDR2 YFSETQ come from the germline V gene. This clonotype originated in a female donor with multiple sclerosis, enrolled in a pregnancy study. The specimen was CD4+ T cells from peripheral blood mononuclear cells, collected after pregnancy. The chain carries TRBV5-1 and TRBJ1-5, with D possibly matching TRBD1 (5 bases). CDR3: CASSLSWGGNQPQHF. The CDR3 bases are TGCGCCAGCAGCCTCTCGTGGGGGGGCAATCAGCCCCAGCATTTT.